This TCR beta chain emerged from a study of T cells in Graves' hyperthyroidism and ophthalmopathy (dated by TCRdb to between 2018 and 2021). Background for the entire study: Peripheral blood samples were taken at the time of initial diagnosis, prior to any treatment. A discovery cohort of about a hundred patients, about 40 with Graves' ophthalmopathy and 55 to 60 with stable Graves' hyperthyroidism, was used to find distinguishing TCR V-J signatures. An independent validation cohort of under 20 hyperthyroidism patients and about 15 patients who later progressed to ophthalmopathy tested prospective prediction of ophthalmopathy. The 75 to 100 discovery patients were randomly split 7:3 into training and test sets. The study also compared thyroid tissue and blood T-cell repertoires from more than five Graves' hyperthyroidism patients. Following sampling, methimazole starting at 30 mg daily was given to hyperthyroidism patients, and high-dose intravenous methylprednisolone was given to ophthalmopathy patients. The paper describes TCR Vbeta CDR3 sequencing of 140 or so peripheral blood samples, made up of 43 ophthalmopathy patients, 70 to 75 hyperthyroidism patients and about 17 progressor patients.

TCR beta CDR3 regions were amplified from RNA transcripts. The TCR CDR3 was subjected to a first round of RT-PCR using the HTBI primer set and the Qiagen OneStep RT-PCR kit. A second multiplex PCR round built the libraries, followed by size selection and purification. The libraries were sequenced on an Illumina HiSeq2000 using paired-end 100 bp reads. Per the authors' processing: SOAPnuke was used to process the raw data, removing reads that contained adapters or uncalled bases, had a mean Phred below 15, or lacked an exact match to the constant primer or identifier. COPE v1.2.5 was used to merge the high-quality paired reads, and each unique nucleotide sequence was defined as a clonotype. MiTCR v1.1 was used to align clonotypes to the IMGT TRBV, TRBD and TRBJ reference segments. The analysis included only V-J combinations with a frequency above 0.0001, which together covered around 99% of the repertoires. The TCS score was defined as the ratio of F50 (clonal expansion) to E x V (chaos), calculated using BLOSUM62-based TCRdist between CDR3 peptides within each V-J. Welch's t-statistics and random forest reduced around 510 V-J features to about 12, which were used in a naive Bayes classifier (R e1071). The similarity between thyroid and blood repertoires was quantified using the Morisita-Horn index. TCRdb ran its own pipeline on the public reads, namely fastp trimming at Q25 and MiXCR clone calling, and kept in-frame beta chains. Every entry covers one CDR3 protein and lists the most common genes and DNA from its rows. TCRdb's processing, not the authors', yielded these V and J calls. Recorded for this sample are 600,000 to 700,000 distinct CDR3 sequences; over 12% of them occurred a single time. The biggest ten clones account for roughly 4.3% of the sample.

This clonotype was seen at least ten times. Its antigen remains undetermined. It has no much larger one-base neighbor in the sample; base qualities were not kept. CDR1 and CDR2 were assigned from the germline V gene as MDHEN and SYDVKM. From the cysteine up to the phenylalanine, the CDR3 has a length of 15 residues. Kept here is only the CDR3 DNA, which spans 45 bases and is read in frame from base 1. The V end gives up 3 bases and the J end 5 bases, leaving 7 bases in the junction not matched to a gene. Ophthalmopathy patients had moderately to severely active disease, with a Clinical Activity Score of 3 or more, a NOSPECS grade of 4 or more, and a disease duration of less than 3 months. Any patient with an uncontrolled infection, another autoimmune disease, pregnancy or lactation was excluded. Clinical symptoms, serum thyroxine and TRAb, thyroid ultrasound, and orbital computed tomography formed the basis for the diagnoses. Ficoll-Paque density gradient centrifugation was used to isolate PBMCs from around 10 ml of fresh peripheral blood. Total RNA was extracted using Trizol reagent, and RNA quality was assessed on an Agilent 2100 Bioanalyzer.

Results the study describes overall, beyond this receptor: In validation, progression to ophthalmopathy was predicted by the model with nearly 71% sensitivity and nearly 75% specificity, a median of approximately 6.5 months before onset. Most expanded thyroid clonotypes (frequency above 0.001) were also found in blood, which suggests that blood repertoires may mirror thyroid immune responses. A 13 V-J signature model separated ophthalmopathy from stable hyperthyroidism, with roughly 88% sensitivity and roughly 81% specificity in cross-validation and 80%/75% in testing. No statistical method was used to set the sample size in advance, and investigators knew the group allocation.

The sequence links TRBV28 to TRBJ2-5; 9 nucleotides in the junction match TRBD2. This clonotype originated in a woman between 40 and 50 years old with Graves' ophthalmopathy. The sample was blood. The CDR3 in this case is CASSLAGGPDETQYF. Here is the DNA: TGTGCCAGCAGTTTGGCGGGAGGGCCGGACGAGACCCAGTACTTC.